Below, one TCR beta chain is given with its context. The entry originates in a study of blood T cell repertoires in COVID-19. Looking at the study overall: Spain, Italy and the United States supplied samples that represented acute and convalescent COVID-19.

Here immunoSEQ multiplex PCR was the method, and the copy in TCRdb shows in-frame clones only, minus some. The repertoire holds fewer than 300,000 clones, with roughly 84% as singletons. The trim removed 5 bases at V and 1 base at J, leaving 6 bases unmatched. This CDR3 has 16 amino acids. Germline V CDR1 and CDR2: MNHEY, SVGEGT. The sequence came from a woman under 30 with acute or convalescent COVID-19. Sequenced input: peripheral blood. V and J are TRBV6-2 or TRBV6-3 and TRBJ2-5; 11 bases fit TRBD1. CDR3 loop: CASSRGDRGGQETQYF. CDR3 DNA: TGTGCCAGCAGTAGAGGGGACAGGGGGGGCCAAGAGACCCAGTACTTC.